The clone carrying this T cell receptor beta chain has ten or more counts. The antigen is unknown. TCRdb re-analysed the multiplex PCR reads in MiXCR, keeping a single row per CDR3 protein. The top ten hold roughly 4% of the sample, which has around 120,000 distinct CDR3 sequences, 20% seen once. CDR3 length: 14 amino acids. V was shortened by 3 bases and J by 5 bases, with 13 bases between the two germline ends. Per germline, CDR1 LNHNV and CDR2 YYDKDF (reference sequence). Axillary draining lymph nodes of breast cancer patients supplied the node samples. The data stem from a study of breast tumors, draining lymph nodes, adjacent tissues. Study-level results: Data fit most tumor T cells coming from lymph node, expanding in tumor.

The sequence was collected from a female donor with breast cancer. Some clones in this sample may be carry-over from other donors' samples. Material for sequencing was axillary lymph node tissue. The chain employs TRBV15 and TRBJ2-5; tentative D call: TRBD2 (5 bases). CDR3 DNA sequence: TGTGCCACCAGCAGTACTAGGATTTTGGAGACCCAGTACTTC. It specifies CATSSTRILETQYF. Complete variable domain (other parts from reference TRBV15 and TRBJ2-5): DAMVIQNPRYQVTQFGKPVTLSCSQTLNHNVMYWYQQKSSQAPKLLFHYYDKDFNNEADTPDNFQSRRPNTSFCFLDIRSPGLGDTAMYLCATSSTRILETQYFGPGTRLLVL.